This T cell receptor (beta chain) was retrieved from a study of T cells after yellow fever vaccination. Germline CDR1 is KGHSH and CDR2 is LQKENI. The CDR3 covers 12 residues. Trimming pared 6 bases from V and 2 bases from J, leaving 8 bases between. TCRdb passed the 5' RACE reads through MiXCR, listing each CDR3 protein once. The sample holds approximately 240,000 distinct CDR3 sequences, 3.6% seen once. This clonotype occurred a few times. The chain employs TRBV18 and TRBJ2-7; a possible D gene is TRBD1 (5 bases). The material sequenced was PBMCs, taken 15 days after the yellow fever booster vaccination. This receptor was taken from a man aged 18 to 35 who received the YFV17D yellow fever vaccine. The CDR3 region is CASSTETYEQYF. CDR3 DNA sequence: TGTGCCAGCTCGACAGAGACCTACGAGCAGTACTTC. Together with reference TRBV18 and TRBJ2-7, the CDR3 gives the full variable domain: NAGVMQNPRHLVRRRGQEARLRCSPMKGHSHVYWYRQLPEEGLKFMVYLQKENIIDESGMPKERFSAEFPKEGPSILRIQQVVRGDSAAYFCASSTETYEQYFGPGTRLTVT.